This T cell receptor (beta chain) originates from a study of CD8 T cells in Susac syndrome. It was with random hexamers that 0.5 to 1 ug RNA was reverse transcribed. Using its own MiXCR run on the immunoSEQ multiplex PCR reads, TCRdb lists one record per CDR3 protein. The sample lists 160,000 or so distinct CDR3 sequences, approximately 94% occurring once. Germline-derived CDR1 and CDR2 are SEHNR and FQNEAQ (reference sequence). Trimming took off 2 bases at V and 4 bases at J, with 13 bases between the two ends. The CDR3 consists of 15 residues. This TCR derives from a human donor with multiple sclerosis. The chain uses TRBV7-9 and TRBJ2-3; weak D call: TRBD1 (6 bases). Sequencing was carried out using CD8+ T cells from PBMCs. CDR3 bases: TGTGCCAGCAGCTTATTCCGGGGACATGCAGATACGCAGTATTTT. Its protein product is CASSLFRGHADTQYF.